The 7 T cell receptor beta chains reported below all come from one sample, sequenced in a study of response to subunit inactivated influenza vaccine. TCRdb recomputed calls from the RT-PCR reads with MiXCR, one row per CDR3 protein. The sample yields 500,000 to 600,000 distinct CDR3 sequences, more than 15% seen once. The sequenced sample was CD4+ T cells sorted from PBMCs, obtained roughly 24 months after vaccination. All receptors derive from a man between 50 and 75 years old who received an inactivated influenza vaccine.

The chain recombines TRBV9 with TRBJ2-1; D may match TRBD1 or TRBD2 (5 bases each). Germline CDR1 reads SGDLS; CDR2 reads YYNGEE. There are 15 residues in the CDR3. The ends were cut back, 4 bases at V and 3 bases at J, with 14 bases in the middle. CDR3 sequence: CASSPGTRIYNEQFF. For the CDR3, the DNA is TGTGCCAGCAGCCCAGGGACGCGGATCTACAATGAGCAGTTCTTC.

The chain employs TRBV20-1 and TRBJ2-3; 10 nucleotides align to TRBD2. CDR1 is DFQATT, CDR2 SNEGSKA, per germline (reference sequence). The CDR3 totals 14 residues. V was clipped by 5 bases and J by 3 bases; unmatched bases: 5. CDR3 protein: CSAPLAGRTDTQYF. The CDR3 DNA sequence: TGCAGTGCTCCACTAGCGGGGCGGACAGATACGCAGTATTTT.

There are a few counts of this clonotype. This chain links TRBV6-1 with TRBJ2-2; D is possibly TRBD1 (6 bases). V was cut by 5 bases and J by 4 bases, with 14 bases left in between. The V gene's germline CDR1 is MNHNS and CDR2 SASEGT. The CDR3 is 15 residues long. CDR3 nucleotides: TGTGCCAGCAGTAGTACAGGGTCGGGCACCGGGGAGCTGTTTTTT. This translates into CASSSTGSGTGELFF.

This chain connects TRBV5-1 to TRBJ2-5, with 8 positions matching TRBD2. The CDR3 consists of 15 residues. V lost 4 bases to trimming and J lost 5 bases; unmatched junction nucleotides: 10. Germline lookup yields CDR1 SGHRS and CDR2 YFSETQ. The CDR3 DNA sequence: TGCGCCAGCAGCCCCCAAACTAGCGGTCGGGAGACCCAGTACTTC. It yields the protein CASSPQTSGRETQYF.

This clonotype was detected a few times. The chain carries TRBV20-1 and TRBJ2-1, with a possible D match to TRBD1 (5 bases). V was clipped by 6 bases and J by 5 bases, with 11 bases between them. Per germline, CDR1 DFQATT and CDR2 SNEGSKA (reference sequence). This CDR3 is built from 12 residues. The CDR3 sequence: CSATQENNEQFF. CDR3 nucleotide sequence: TGCAGTGCCACACAGGAGAACAATGAGCAGTTCTTC.

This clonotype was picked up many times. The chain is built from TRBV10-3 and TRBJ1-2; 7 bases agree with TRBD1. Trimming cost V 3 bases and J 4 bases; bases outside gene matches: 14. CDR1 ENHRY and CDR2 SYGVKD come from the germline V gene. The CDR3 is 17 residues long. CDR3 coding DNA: TGTGCCATCAGTGAAACCGGGACAGCTAGAAATGGCTATGGCTACACCTTC. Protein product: CAISETGTARNGYGYTF.

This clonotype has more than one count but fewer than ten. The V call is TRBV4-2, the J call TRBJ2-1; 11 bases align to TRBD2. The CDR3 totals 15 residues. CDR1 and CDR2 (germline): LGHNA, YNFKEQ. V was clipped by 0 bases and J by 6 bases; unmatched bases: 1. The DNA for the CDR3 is TGTGCCAGCAGCCAAGATAGCGGGAGGGCCAATGAGCAGTTCTTC. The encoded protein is CASSQDSGRANEQFF.